This T cell receptor beta chain was profiled in a study of T cells in Graves' hyperthyroidism and ophthalmopathy (dated 2019 in TCRdb). Study-level background: Peripheral blood was collected at initial diagnosis, before any treatment. TCR V-J signatures able to tell the groups apart were searched for in a discovery cohort of 100 patients, of whom 43 had Graves' ophthalmopathy and around 56 had stable Graves' hyperthyroidism. Prospective prediction of ophthalmopathy was tested in an independent validation cohort consisting of under 20 hyperthyroidism patients and over 15 patients who later progressed to ophthalmopathy. For training and testing, the 95 to 100 patients in the discovery cohort were randomly divided in a 7:3 ratio. Thyroid tissue and blood T-cell repertoires from more than 5 Graves' hyperthyroidism patients were also compared in the study. Following sampling, methimazole starting at 30 mg daily was given to hyperthyroidism patients, and high-dose intravenous methylprednisolone was given to ophthalmopathy patients. TCR Vbeta CDR3 sequencing of 130 to 150 peripheral blood samples (over 40 ophthalmopathy, over 70 hyperthyroidism and roughly 17 progressor patients) is reported in the paper.

With regard to this clonotype: Its specific antigen is unknown. The record has no base qualities; no much larger clone is one base away.

A patient counted as having stable Graves' hyperthyroidism if no progression to ophthalmopathy occurred over 18 months of follow-up. The hyperthyroidism patients were between 18 and 65 years old and newly diagnosed, with a disease duration of less than 2 months. Patients with uncontrolled infections, other autoimmune diseases, pregnancy or lactation were excluded. Diagnoses were established on the basis of clinical symptoms, serum thyroxine and TRAb, thyroid ultrasound, and orbital computed tomography. PBMCs were isolated from approximately 10 ml of fresh peripheral blood by Ficoll-Paque density gradient centrifugation. Trizol reagent was used to extract total RNA, and RNA quality was then checked on an Agilent 2100 Bioanalyzer. Amplification of TCR beta CDR3 regions was carried out from RNA transcripts. The first round of RT-PCR for the TCR CDR3 was performed with the HTBI primer set and the Qiagen OneStep RT-PCR kit. The libraries were constructed in a second round of multiplex PCR and then size-selected and purified. Paired-end sequencing of the libraries was performed with 100 bp reads on an Illumina HiSeq2000. As for the original processing: SOAPnuke was used to process the raw data, with reads discarded if the reads contained adapters or uncalled bases, had a mean Phred below 15, or lacked an exact constant-primer or identifier match. COPE v1.2.5 was used to merge the high-quality paired reads, and each unique nucleotide sequence was defined as a clonotype. MiTCR v1.1 was used to align the clonotypes against IMGT TRBV, TRBD and TRBJ reference segments. Analysis was restricted to V-J combinations with a frequency above 0.0001, which covered roughly 99% of repertoires. A TCS score was defined as the ratio between F50 (clonal expansion) and ExV (chaos), using BLOSUM62-based TCRdist between CDR3 peptides within each V-J. Welch's t-statistics and random forest reduced fewer than 600 V-J features to 13, which were used in a naive Bayes classifier (R e1071). The similarity between thyroid and blood repertoires was quantified using the Morisita-Horn index. TCRdb reworked the public reads: Q25 trimming with fastp, MiXCR clone assembly, productive beta chains retained. CDR3 protein sequences are deduplicated, and each keeps its most common genes and DNA. V and J calls and clone size were set by TCRdb, not the authors. For this sample the table gives hundreds of thousands of distinct CDR3 sequences, of which 38% were detected only once. The ten biggest clones cover about 8.9% of the sample.

The paper as a whole reports these results and caveats: No statistical method was used to fix the sample size in advance, and group allocation was not hidden from the investigators. In validation, the model predicted progression to ophthalmopathy with approximately 69% sensitivity and roughly 72% specificity, a median of about 6 months before onset. Most expanded thyroid clonotypes (frequency above 0.001) were also found in blood, which suggests that blood repertoires may mirror thyroid immune responses. A model built on a 13 V-J signature distinguished ophthalmopathy from stable hyperthyroidism, reaching 87.88% sensitivity and 81.08% specificity in cross-validation and 80%/75% in testing.

Sequences SEHNR (CDR1) and FQNEAQ (CDR2) are obtained from the germline V gene (reference sequence). Taken from cysteine to phenylalanine, the CDR3 has 15 residues. The entry retains the CDR3 DNA only, 45 bases that are in frame from base 1. Deletion took 5 bases off V and 6 bases off J, with a span of 16 bases between the germline ends. Sequenced input: blood. This sequence was found in a young man with Graves' hyperthyroidism. The chain couples TRBV7-9 to TRBJ2-2; matching of 5 bases hints at TRBD1 as the D gene. The CDR3 corresponds to CASSQGVGLPGELFF. In nucleotides, the sequence is TGTGCCAGCAGCCAAGGGGTGGGATTGCCCGGGGAGCTGTTTTTT.